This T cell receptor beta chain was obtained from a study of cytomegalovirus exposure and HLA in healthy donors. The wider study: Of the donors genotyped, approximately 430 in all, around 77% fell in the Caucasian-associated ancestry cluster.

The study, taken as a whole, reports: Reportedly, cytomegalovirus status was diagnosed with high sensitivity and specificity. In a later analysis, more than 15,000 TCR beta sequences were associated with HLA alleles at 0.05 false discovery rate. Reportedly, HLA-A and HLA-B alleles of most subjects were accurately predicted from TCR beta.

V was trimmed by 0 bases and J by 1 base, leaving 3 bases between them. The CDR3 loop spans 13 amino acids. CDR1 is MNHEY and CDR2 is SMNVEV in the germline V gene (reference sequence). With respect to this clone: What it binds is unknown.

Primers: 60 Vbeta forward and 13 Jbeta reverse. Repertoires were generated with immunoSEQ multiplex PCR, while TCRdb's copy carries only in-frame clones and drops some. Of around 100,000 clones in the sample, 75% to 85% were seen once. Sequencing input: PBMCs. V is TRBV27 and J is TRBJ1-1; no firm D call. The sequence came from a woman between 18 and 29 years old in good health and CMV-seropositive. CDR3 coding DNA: TGTGCCAGCAGTTTATCGAGGAACACTGAAGCTTTCTTT. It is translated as CASSLSRNTEAFF.